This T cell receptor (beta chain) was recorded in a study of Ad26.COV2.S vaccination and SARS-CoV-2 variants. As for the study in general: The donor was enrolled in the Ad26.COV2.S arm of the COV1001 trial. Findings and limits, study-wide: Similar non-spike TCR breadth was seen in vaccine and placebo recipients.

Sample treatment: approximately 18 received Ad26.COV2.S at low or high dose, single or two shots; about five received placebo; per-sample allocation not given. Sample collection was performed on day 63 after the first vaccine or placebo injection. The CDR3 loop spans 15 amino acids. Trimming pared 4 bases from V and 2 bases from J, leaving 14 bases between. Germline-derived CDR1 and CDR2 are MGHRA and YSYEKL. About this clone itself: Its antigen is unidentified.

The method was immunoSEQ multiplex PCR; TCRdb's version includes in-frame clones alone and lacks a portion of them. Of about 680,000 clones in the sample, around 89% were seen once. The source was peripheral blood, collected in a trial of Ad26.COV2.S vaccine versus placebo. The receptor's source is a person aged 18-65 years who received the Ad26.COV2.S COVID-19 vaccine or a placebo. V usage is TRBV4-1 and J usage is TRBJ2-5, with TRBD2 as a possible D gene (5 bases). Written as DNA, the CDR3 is TGCGCCAGCAGCCCGAGAGGGTCGGGACAAGAGACCCAGTACTTC. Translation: CASSPRGSGQETQYF.